Described below is a single TCR beta chain sequence and its context. Germline V gene sequence: CDR1 SEHNR, CDR2 FQNEAQ (reference sequence). The CDR3 extends over 16 amino acids. The V segment lost 5 bases and the J segment 0 bases; nucleotides outside the gene matches: 7. PCR primers comprised 60 Vbeta and 13 Jbeta primers. Authors' analysis steps: Roughly 10 million shared chains were among tens of millions of unique TCR beta chains counted in a later analysis. Libraries were prepared by immunoSEQ multiplex PCR; TCRdb keeps only in-frame clonotypes and omits some of them. V, J and clone size are those of that table, while D and trimming were read from the DNA. The table lists 83,000 or so clones, 80% to 90% of them singletons. The entry originates in a study of cytomegalovirus exposure and HLA in healthy donors.

The rearrangement uses TRBV7-9 and TRBJ1-3; 7 bases align to TRBD1. The sequencing sample was made of PBMCs. This receptor was taken from a woman in her 30s in good health and CMV-seronegative. The CDR3 spells CASSPQTGNSGNTIYF. The CDR3, as DNA: TGTGCCAGCAGCCCACAGACAGGGAACTCTGGAAACACCATATATTTT.